Each of the 13 T cell receptor beta chains below was sequenced from the same sample in a study of tumor and adjacent non-tumor tissue in lung cancer. This sample's RNA came from whole unsorted tissue. The library came from three nested PCR rounds adapted from ARM-PCR protocols. TCRdb re-analysed the multiplex PCR reads in MiXCR, keeping a single row per CDR3 protein. The sample yields about 80,000 distinct CDR3 sequences, around 80% seen once. Material: lung tumor tissue. These receptors were obtained from a woman in her forties or fifties with non-small cell lung cancer.

The chain uses TRBV29-1 and TRBJ2-3; D tentatively fits TRBD1 or TRBD2 (6 bases each). Germline-derived CDR1 and CDR2 are SQVTM and ANQGSEA. Trimming cost V 4 bases and J 13 bases, with 24 bases left between them. This CDR3 is 14 amino acids long. CDR3 coding DNA: TGCAGCGTTGCGGTTTTCGGGGGCCAGGGTAGGAAGTATTTT. This encodes CSVAVFGGQGRKYF.

To note about this clonotype: Relative to the germline gene, one junction end is altered; a read error may explain this. J is TRBJ1-2 and V is TRBV12-3 or TRBV12-4; D unresolved. This CDR3 contains 13 residues. CDR3 in amino acids: CASSSQHAAGYIF. As DNA, the CDR3 is TGTGCCAGCAGTTCTCAGCATGCGGCTGGCTACATCTTC.

In regard to this clonotype: The junction does not match germline at one end; this may be a read error. J is TRBJ1-1 and V is TRBV5-4; D is undetermined. Germline CDR1 reads SGHNT; CDR2 reads YYREEE (reference sequence). The CDR3 is 13 residues long. CDR3 sequence (DNA): TGTGCCATCATCTTGGTTGGGAACACTAAAGCTTTCTTT. Protein: CAIILVGNTKAFF. Full variable domain (outside the CDR3, taken from reference TRBV5-4 and TRBJ1-1): ETGVTQSPTHLIKTRGQQVTLRCSSQSGHNTVSWYQQALGQGPQFIFQYYREEENGRGNFPPRFSGLQFPNYSSELNVNALELDDSALYLCAIILVGNTKAFFGQGTRLTVV.

On this clonotype: As the CDR3 is not closed by the conserved phenylalanine or tryptophan, this likely results from a read error. V gene TRBV5-4 combines with J gene TRBJ2-1; TRBD2 matches at 12 bases. The CDR3 totals 15 residues. CDR1 is SGHNT, CDR2 YYREEE, per germline (reference sequence). V gave up 4 bases and J gave up 11 bases; unmatched junction bases: 10. The CDR3 DNA sequence: TGTGCCAGCAGCGTGCCGGGACTAGCGGGTAATAAGCAGTTCTCC. Translating it yields CASSVPGLAGNKQFS.

J is TRBJ1-4 and V is TRBV20-1; D not resolved. This CDR3 spans 11 amino acids. CDR1 is DFQATT, CDR2 SNEGSKA, per germline (reference sequence). The CDR3 DNA reads TGCAATTCATTGCGTGATGAAAAACTGTTTTTT. Translated: CNSLRDEKLFF.

Turning to this clonotype: Its ends do not fully match the called genes, so a read error is possible. The chain has TRBV4-1 and TRBJ2-1; D is unresolved. Germline CDR1 MGHRA, CDR2 YSYEKL. This CDR3 comprises 16 residues. Here the CDR3 reads CASTKVAFPAYSEQFF. The CDR3 DNA reads TGCGCCAGCACAAAGGTGGCATTCCCGGCCTACAGTGAGCAGTTCTTC.

Of note for this clonotype: Possible read error: a much larger clone is one base away. The chain joins TRBV25-1 to TRBJ1-2, with D possibly TRBD1 on 5 matching bases. Germline CDR1 and CDR2: MGHDK and SYGVNS. The CDR3 spans 14 residues. This chain's CDR3 is CASSGPGAFYCYTF. In nucleotides, the CDR3 is TGTGCCAGCAGTGGCCCCGGGGCCTTCTATTGCTACACCTTC.

For this clonotype: The final CDR3 position lacks the conserved phenylalanine or tryptophan, pointing to a likely read error. This chain uses TRBV6-5 with TRBJ1-6, with 9 bases matching TRBD1. Germline V gives CDR1 MNHEY, CDR2 SVGAGI. The CDR3 runs to 14 residues. V was clipped by 6 bases and J by 14 bases; unmatched bases: 11. The CDR3 reads CASRLQGANPSLHY. CDR3 nucleotides: TGTGCCAGCAGACTACAGGGGGCCAATCCATCCCTCCACTAT.

CDR3 DNA sequence: TGCAGCGCCTCGGGGTGCTACGAGCAGTACTTC. It is translated as CSASGCYEQYF. The genes are TRBV29-1 and TRBJ2-7; D perhaps matches TRBD2 (5 bases). This CDR3 spans 11 amino acids. Germline lookup yields CDR1 SQVTM and CDR2 ANQGSEA. Between the trimmed V and J ends, which lost 7 bases and 3 bases, there was a span of 10 bases.

A remark on this clonotype: Compared with germline, one end of the junction differs, possibly owing to a read error. The gene calls are TRBV20-1 and TRBJ2-7; tentatively, D is TRBD1 (6 bases). The germline V gene encodes CDR1 DFQATT and CDR2 SNEGSKA (reference sequence). This CDR3 comprises 14 residues. As DNA, the CDR3 is TGCAGTGCTAGATCAGGGGCGGTCTCCTGCGAGCAGTACTTC. It is translated as CSARSGAVSCEQYF.

As regards this clonotype: The junction shows a germline mismatch at one end, possibly a read error. This chain uses TRBV4-2 with TRBJ1-1; D unclear. Germline V gene sequence: CDR1 LGHNA, CDR2 YNFKEQ. The CDR3 runs 15 residues. CDR3 loop: CTSNQDRHMNTEALF. In DNA form, the CDR3 reads TGTACCAGCAACCAAGATCGGCATATGAACACTGAAGCTCTCTTT.

This clonotype has a single count. This sequence joins TRBV4-2 and TRBJ2-1; D may be TRBD2 (6 bases). The CDR3 totals 13 residues. The V gene lost 4 bases and the J gene lost 15 bases, with 19 bases spanning the gap. Germline CDR1 reads LGHNA; CDR2 reads YNFKEQ. The CDR3 DNA reads TGTGCCAGCAGCCGAGATTTAGCGGCATTAAGGTTCTTC. Translated, it gives CASSRDLAALRFF.

On this clonotype itself: The final CDR3 position lacks the conserved phenylalanine or tryptophan, pointing to a likely read error. The rearrangement uses TRBV11-2 and TRBJ2-5, with D perhaps TRBD1 or TRBD2 (6 bases each). Per the germline V gene, CDR1 is SGHAT and CDR2 is FQNNGV. There are 17 residues in the CDR3. The CDR3 DNA follows: TGTGTCAGCAGCTTAGCCCCGAAGGGGGAGGTACGAGAGACCCAGTACTCC. Translating it yields CVSSLAPKGEVRETQYS.